This record concerns one T cell receptor beta chain sequence. This record comes from a study of blood T cell repertoires in COVID-19. Study as a whole: Acute and convalescent COVID-19 specimens originated in the United States, Italy and Spain. In each case, the material was cDNA or gDNA derived from T cells, B-cell-depleted T cells, or PBMCs.

The CDR3 sequence is 16 residues long. Trimming left V 4 bases short and J 7 bases short, with 17 bases between. Germline V gene sequence: CDR1 MNHEY, CDR2 SMNVEV (reference sequence). Study processing details: Cell counts per sample came from amplifying reference gene primers. Profiling relied on immunoSEQ multiplex PCR, and the TCRdb table lists in-frame clones only, not all of them. Clone size and V and J calls were adopted from that table, with D and trimming inferred from the DNA. The sample shows 150,000 to 200,000 clones, around 85% of them seen only once. This rearrangement joins TRBV27 to TRBJ1-6, with D possibly being TRBD1 (5 bases). Sequencing was done on a sample of peripheral blood. The receptor was isolated from a human donor in a cohort sampled during active COVID-19. CDR3 loop: CASSYRNPFQNSPLHF. The CDR3 coding sequence is TGTGCCAGCAGTTACAGGAATCCCTTCCAGAATTCACCCCTCCACTTT.